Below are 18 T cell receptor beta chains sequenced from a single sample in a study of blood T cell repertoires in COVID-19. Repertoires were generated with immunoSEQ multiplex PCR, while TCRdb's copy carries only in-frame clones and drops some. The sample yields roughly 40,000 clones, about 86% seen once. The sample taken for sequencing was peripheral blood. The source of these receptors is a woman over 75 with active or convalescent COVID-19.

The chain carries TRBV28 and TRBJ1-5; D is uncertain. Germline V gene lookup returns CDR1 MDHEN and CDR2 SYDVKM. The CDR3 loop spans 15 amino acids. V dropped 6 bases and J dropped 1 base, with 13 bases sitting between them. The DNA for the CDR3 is TGTGCCAGCAGCCAGGTACGAAACAGCAATCAGCCCCAGCATTTT. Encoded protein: CASSQVRNSNQPQHF. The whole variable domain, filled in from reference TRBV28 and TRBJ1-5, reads DVKVTQSSRYLVKRTGEKVFLECVQDMDHENMFWYRQDPGLGLRLIYFSYDVKMKEKGDIPEGYSVSREKKERFSLILESASTNQTSMYLCASSQVRNSNQPQHFGDGTRLSIL.

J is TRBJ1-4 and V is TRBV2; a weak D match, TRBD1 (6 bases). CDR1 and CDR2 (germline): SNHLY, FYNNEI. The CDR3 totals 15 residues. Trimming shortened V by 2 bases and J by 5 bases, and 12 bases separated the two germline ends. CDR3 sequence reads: CASSETGLLNEKLFF. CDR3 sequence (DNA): TGTGCCAGCAGTGAAACAGGGCTTTTGAATGAAAAACTGTTTTTT.

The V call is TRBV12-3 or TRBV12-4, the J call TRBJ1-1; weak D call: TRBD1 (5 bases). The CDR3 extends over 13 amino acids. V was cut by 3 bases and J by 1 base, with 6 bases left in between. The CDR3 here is CASSLTENTEAFF. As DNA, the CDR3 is TGTGCCAGCAGTTTGACAGAGAACACTGAAGCTTTCTTT.

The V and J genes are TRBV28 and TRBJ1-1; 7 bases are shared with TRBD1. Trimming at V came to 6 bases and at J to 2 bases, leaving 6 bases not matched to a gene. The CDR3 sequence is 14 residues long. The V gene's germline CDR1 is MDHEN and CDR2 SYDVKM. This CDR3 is CASRRGQLNTEAFF. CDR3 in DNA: TGTGCCAGCAGAAGGGGACAGCTTAACACTGAAGCTTTCTTT.

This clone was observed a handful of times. The CDR3 reads CASRPIRFRNGQPQHF. The CDR3 nucleotides read TGTGCCAGCAGGCCGATACGGTTCAGGAATGGTCAGCCCCAGCATTTT. The chain uses TRBV28 and TRBJ1-5; D is undetermined. The CDR3 is made up of 16 amino acids. Germline V CDR1 and CDR2: MDHEN, SYDVKM. With 6 bases removed from V and 6 bases from J, the gap between germline ends came to 21 bases.

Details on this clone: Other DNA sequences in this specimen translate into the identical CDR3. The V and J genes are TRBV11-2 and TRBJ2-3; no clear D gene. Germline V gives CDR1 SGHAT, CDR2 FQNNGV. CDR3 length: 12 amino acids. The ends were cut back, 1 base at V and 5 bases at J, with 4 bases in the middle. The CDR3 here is CASSLAGDTQYF. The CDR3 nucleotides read TGTGCCAGCAGCTTAGCGGGAGATACGCAGTATTTT.

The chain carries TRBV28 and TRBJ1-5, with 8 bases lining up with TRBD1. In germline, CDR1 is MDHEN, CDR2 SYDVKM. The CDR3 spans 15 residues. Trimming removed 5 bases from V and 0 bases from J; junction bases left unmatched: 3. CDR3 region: CASSVTGVSNQPQHF. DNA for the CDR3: TGTGCCAGCAGTGTGACAGGGGTTAGCAATCAGCCCCAGCATTTT.

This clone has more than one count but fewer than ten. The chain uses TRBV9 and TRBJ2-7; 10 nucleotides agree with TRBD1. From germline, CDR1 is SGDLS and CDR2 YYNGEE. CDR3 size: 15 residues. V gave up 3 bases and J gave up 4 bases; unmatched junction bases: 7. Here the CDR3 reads CASSATGGWGYEQYF. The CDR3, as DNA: TGTGCCAGCAGCGCGACAGGGGGCTGGGGTTACGAGCAGTACTTC. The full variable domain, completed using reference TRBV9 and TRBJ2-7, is DSGVTQTPKHLITATGQRVTLRCSPRSGDLSVYWYQQSLDQGLQFLIQYYNGEERAKGNILERFSAQQFPDLHSELNLSSLELGDSALYFCASSATGGWGYEQYFGPGTRLTVT.

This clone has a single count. The CDR3, as DNA: TGTGCCAGCACTGAGGGCTCCTGGCCGAACACTGAAGCTTTCTTT. Translated, it gives CASTEGSWPNTEAFF. The chain has TRBV28 and TRBJ1-1; D not certain. V lost 7 bases and J lost 1, with 16 bases in between. The CDR3 contains 15 residues. Germline CDR1 reads MDHEN; CDR2 reads SYDVKM.

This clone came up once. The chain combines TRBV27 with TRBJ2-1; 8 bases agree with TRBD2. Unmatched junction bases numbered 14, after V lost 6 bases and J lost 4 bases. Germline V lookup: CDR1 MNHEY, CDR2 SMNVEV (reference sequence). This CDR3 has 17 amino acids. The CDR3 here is CASSFISAGGIYNEQFF. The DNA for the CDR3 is TGTGCCAGCAGCTTTATCTCCGCGGGGGGTATATACAATGAGCAGTTCTTC.

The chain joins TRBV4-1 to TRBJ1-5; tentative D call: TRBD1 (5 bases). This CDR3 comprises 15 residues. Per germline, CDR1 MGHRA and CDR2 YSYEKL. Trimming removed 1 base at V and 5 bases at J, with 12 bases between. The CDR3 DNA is TGCGCCAGCAGCCAAGCCCAGGGCCGGGATCAGCCCCAGCATTTT. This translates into CASSQAQGRDQPQHF.

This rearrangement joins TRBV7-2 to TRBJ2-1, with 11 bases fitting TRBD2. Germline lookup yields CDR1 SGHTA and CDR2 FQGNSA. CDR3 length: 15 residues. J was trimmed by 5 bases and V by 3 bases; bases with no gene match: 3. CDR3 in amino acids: CASSLTSGVDNEQFF. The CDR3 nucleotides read TGTGCCAGCAGCTTGACTAGCGGGGTTGACAATGAGCAGTTCTTC.

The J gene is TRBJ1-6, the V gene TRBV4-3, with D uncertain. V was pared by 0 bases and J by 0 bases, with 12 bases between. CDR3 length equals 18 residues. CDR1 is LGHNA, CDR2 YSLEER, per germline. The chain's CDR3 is CASSQDLNSGSYNSPLHF. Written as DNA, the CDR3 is TGCGCCAGCAGCCAAGATCTGAACAGTGGCTCCTATAATTCACCCCTCCACTTT.

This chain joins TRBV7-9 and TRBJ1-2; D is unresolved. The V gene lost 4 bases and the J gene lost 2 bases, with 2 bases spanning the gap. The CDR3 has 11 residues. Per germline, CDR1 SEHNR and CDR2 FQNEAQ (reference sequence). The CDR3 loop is CASSSNYGYTF. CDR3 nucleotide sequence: TGTGCCAGCAGCTCGAACTATGGCTACACCTTC.

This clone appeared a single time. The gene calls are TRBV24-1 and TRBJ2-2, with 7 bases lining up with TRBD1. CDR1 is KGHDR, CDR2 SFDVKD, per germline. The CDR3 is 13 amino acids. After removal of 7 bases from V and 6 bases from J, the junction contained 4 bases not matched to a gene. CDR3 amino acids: CATRETGAGELFF. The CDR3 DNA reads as TGTGCCACCAGGGAAACAGGGGCCGGGGAGCTGTTTTTT.

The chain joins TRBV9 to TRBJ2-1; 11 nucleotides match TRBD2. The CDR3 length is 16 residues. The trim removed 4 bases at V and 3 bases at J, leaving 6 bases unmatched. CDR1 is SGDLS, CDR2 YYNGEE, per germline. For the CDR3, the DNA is TGTGCCAGCAGCCGCTTAGCGGGAGGGAGCTACAATGAGCAGTTCTTC. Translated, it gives CASSRLAGGSYNEQFF.

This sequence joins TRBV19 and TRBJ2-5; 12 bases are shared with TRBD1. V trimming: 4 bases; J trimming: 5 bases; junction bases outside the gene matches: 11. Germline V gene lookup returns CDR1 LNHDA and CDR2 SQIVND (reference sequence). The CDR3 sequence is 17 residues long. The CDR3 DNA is TGTGCCAGTAGTACAAGCCAACCGGGACAGGGGGCTGAGACCCAGTACTTC. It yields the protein CASSTSQPGQGAETQYF.

CDR3 residues: CASSYRGPTNEKLFF. CDR3 DNA: TGTGCCAGCAGCTACAGGGGCCCCACTAATGAAAAACTGTTTTTT. The genes are TRBV5-6 and TRBJ1-4; the match to TRBD1 covers 7 bases. V lost 3 bases, J lost 2 bases, and 4 bases stayed unmatched. This CDR3 comprises 15 residues. The germline gives CDR1 SGHDT, CDR2 YYEEEE. Based on the CDR3 plus reference TRBV5-6 and TRBJ1-4, the full variable domain is DAGVTQSPTHLIKTRGQQVTLRCSPKSGHDTVSWYQQALGQGPQFIFQYYEEEERQRGNFPDRFSGHQFPNYSSELNVNALLLGDSALYLCASSYRGPTNEKLFFGSGTQLSVL.